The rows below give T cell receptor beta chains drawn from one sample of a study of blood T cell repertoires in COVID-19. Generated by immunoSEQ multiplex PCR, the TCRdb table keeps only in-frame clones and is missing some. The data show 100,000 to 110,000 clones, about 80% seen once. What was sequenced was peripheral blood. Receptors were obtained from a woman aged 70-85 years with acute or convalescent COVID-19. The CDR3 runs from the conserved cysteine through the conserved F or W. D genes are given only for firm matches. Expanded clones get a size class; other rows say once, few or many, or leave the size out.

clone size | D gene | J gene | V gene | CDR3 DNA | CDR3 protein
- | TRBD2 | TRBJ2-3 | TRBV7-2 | TGTGCCAGCCGGGAAGGGCGGGGGGGCCGCACAGATACGCAGTATTTT | CASREGRGGRTDTQYF
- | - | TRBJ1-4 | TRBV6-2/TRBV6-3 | TGTGCCAGCAGCTATCCGGGATCTAATGAAAAACTGTTTTTT | CASSYPGSNEKLFF
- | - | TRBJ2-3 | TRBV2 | TGTGCCAGCTTCATTAGTGCAGATACGCAGTATTTT | CASFISADTQYF
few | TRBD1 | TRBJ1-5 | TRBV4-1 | TGCGCCAGCAGCCCTCGACAGGGATCTTTGCAGCCCCAGCATTTT | CASSPRQGSLQPQHF
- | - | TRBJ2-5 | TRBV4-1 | TGCGCCAGCAGCCAAGAGCAGTTACAGGGTGGTTTGAAGACCCAGTACTTC | CASSQEQLQGGLKTQYF
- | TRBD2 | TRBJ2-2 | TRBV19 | TGTGCCAGTAGTATATCCTCCTGGACTAGCGGGGGAAACACCGGGGAGCTGTTTTTT | CASSISSWTSGGNTGELFF
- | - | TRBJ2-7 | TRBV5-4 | TGTGCCAGCAGTTCTGAGGGGGGGATCCCCTACGAGCAGTACTTC | CASSSEGGIPYEQYF
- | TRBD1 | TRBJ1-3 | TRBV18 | TGTGCCAGCTCACAAATGCCGACAGGGGCCTACTCTGGAAACACCATATATTTT | CASSQMPTGAYSGNTIYF
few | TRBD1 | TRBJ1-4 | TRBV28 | TGTGCCAGCAGTGGTTACGTGGGGACAGGTGGGACTAATGAAAAACTGTTTTTT | CASSGYVGTGGTNEKLFF
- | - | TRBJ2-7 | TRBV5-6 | TGTGCCAGCAGCTTGGTCAGCGCCTACGAGCAGTACTTC | CASSLVSAYEQYF
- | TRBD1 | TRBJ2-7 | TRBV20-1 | TGCAGTGCTAGTAAGGCGGGACAGGGCTACGAGCAGTACTTC | CSASKAGQGYEQYF
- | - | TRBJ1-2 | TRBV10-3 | TGTGCCATCAGTGATACTGATAACTATGGCTACACCTTC | CAISDTDNYGYTF
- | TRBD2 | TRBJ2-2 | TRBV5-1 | TGCGCCAGCAGCTCACTAGCGGCGGGGAACACCGGGGAGCTGTTTTTT | CASSSLAAGNTGELFF
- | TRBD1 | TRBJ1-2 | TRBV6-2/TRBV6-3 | TGTGCCAGCAGTACCCTTACAGGGGGAGACTCTTATGGCTACACCTTC | CASSTLTGGDSYGYTF
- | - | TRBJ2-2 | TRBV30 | - | CAWSIPPGSCFF
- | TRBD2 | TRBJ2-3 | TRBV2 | TGTGCCAGCAGTGAAGGAGGGACTAGCCCCTTTATTAGCACAGATACGCAGTATTTT | CASSEGGTSPFISTDTQYF